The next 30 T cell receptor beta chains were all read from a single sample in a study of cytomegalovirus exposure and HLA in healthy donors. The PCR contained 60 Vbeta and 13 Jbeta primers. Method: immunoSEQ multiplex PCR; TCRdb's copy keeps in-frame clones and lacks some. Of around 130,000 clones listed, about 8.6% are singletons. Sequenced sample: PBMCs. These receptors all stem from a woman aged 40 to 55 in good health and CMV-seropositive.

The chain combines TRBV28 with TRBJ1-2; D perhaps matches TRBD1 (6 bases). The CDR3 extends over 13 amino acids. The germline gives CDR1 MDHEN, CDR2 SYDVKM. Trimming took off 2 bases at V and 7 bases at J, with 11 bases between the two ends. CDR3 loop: CASSLQGPSGYTF. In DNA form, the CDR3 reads TGTGCCAGCAGTTTACAGGGGCCCAGTGGCTACACCTTC.

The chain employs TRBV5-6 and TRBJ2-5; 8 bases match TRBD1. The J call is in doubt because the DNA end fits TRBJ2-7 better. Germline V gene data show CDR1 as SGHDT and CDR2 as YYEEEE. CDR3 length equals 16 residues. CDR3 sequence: CASSLGAGTGVYEQYF. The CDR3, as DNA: TGTGCCAGCAGCTTGGGAGCCGGGACAGGAGTCTACGAGCAGTACTTC.

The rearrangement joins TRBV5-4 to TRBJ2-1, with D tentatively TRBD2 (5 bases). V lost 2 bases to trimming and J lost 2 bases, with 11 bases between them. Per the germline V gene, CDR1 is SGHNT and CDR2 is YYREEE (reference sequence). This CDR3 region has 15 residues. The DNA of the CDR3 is TGTGCCAGCAGCTTCCGCGGGTTAGCCTACAATGAGCAGTTCTTC. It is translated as CASSFRGLAYNEQFF.

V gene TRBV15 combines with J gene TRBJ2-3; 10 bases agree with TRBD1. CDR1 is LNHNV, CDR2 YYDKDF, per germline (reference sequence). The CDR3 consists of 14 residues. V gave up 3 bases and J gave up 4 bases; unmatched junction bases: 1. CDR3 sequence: CATSRGTGADTQYF. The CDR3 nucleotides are TGTGCCACCAGCAGGGGGACAGGGGCAGATACGCAGTATTTT.

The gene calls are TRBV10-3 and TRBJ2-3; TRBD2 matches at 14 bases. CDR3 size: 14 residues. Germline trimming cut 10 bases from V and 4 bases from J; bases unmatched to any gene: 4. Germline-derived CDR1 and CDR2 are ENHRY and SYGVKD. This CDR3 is CASGLAGGADTQYF. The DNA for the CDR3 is TGTGCCAGTGGACTAGCGGGGGGCGCAGATACGCAGTATTTT.

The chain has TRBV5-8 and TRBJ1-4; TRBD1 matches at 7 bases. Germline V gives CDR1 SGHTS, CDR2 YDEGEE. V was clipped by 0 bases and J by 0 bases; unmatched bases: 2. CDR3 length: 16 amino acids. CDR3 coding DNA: TGTGCCAGCAGCTTGGGGGACAGCGCAACTAATGAAAAACTGTTTTTT. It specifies CASSLGDSATNEKLFF. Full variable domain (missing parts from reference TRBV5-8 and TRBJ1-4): EAGVTQSPTHLIKTRGQQATLRCSPISGHTSVYWYQQALGLGLQFLLWYDEGEERNRGNFPPRFSGRQFPNYSSELNVNALELEDSALYLCASSLGDSATNEKLFFGSGTQLSVL.

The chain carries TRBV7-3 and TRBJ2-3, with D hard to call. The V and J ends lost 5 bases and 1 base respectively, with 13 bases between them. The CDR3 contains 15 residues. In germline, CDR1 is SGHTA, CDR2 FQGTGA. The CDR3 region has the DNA TGTGCCAGCAGCCCATCCCGACTCGGCACAGATACGCAGTATTTT. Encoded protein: CASSPSRLGTDTQYF.

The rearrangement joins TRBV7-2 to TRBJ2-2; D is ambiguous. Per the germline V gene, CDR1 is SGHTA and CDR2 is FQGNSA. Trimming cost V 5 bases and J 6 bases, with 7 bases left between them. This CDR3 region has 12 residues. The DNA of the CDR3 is TGTGCCAGCAGCCCCTCCTCCGGGGAGCTGTTTTTT. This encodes CASSPSSGELFF.

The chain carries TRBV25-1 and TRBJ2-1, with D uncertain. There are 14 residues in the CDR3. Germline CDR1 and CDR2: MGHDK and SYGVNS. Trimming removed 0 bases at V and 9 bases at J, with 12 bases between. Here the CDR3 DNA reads TGTGCCAGCAGTGAATACTACGCGGTGGGTGAGCAGTTCTTC. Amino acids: CASSEYYAVGEQFF.

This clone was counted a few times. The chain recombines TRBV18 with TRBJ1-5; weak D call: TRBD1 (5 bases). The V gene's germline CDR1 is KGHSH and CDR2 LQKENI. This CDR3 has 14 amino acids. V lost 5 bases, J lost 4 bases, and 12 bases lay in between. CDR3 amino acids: CASSEKTVNQPQHF. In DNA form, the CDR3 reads TGTGCCAGCTCAGAAAAGACAGTAAATCAGCCCCAGCATTTT.

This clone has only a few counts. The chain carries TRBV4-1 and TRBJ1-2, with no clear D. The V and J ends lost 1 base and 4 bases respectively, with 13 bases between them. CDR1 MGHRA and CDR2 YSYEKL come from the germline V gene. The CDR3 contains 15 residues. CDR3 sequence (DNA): TGCGCCAGCAGCCAAGGAATGAAGGAGATCTATGGCTACACCTTC. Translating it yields CASSQGMKEIYGYTF.

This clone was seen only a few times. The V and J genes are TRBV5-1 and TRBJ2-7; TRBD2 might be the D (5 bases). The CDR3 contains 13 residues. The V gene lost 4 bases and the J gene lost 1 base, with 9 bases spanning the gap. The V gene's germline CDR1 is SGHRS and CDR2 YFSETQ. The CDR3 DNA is TGCGCCAGCAGCCGTTCGGGGTCCTACGAGCAGTACTTC. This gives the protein CASSRSGSYEQYF.

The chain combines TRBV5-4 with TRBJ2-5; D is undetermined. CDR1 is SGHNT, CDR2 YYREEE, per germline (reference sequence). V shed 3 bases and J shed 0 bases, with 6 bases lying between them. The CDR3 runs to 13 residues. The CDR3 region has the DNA TGTGCCAGCAGCTCAGAATACCAAGAGACCCAGTACTTC. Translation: CASSSEYQETQYF.

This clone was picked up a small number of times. The CDR3 here is CASSSSPGSETQYF. CDR3 bases: TGTGCCAGCAGCTCCTCTCCCGGTTCAGAGACCCAGTACTTC. The J gene is TRBJ2-5, the V gene TRBV7-3; no firm D call. The CDR3 contains 14 residues. CDR1 is SGHTA and CDR2 is FQGTGA in the germline V gene. The V gene lost 4 bases and the J gene lost 4 bases, with 13 bases spanning the gap.

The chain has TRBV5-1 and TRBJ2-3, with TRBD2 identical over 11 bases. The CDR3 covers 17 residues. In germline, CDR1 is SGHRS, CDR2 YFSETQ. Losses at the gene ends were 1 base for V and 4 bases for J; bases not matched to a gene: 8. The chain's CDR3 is CASSLWTSGPQADTQYF. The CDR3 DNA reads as TGCGCCAGCAGCTTGTGGACTAGCGGGCCCCAGGCAGATACGCAGTATTTT.

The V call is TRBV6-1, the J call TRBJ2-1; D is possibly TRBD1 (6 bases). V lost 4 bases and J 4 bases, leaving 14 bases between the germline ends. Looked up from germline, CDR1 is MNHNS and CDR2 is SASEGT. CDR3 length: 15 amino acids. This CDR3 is CASSVVRGSYNEQFF. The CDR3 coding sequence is TGTGCCAGCAGTGTGGTGAGGGGGTCATACAATGAGCAGTTCTTC.

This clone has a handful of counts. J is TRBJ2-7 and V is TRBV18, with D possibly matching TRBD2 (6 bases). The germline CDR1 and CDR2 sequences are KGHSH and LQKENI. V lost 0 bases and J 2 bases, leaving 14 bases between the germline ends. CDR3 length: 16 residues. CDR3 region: CASSPPAGTDTYEQYF. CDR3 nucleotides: TGTGCCAGCTCACCACCGGCCGGGACTGACACCTACGAGCAGTACTTC.

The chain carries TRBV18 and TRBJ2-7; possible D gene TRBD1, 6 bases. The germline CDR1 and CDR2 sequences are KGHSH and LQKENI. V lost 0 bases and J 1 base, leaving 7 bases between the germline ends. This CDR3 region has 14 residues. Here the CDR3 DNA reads TGTGCCAGCTCACCACCGGACAGTTCCTACGAGCAGTACTTC. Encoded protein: CASSPPDSSYEQYF.

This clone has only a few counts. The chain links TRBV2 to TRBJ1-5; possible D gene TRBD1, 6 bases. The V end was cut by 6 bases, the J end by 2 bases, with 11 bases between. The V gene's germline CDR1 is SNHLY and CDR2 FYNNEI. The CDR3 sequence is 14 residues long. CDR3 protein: CASRGQSGNQPQHF. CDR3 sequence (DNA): TGTGCCAGCAGAGGACAGTCGGGCAATCAGCCCCAGCATTTT.

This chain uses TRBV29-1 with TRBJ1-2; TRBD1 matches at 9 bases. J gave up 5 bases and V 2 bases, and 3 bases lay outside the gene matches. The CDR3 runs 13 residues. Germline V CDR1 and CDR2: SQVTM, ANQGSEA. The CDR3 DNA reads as TGCAGCGTTGAACAGGGGACAGGGTATGGCTACACCTTC. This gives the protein CSVEQGTGYGYTF. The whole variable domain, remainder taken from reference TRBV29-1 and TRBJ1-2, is SAVISQKPSRDICQRGTSLTIQCQVDSQVTMMFWYRQQPGQSLTLIATANQGSEATYESGFVIDKFPISRPNLTFSTLTVSNMSPEDSSIYLCSVEQGTGYGYTFGSGTRLTVV.

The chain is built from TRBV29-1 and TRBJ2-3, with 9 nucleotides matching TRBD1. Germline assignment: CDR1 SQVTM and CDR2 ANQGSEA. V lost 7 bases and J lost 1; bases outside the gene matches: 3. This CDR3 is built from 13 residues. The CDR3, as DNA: TGCAGCGCAAGGGACAGGGGCACAGATACGCAGTATTTT. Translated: CSARDRGTDTQYF.

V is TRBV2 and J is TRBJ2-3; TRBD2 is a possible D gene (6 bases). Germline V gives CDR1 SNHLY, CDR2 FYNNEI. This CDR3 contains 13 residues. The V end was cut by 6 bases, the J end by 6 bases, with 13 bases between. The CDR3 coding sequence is TGTGCCAGCAGACTCCTTGGGGGGGATACGCAGTATTTT. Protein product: CASRLLGGDTQYF.

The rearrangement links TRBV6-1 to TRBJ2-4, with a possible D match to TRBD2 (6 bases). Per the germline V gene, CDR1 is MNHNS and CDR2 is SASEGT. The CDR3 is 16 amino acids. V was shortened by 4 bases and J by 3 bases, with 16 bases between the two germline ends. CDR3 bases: TGTGCCAGCAGTGGCTTCGGAGGGGCAGGCAAAAACATTCAGTACTTC. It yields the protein CASSGFGGAGKNIQYF.

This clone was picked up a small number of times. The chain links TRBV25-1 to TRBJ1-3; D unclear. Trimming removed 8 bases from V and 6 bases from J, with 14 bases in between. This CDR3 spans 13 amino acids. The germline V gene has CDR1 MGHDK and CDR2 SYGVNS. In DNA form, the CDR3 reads TGTGCCAGCCCGAGGCCGTTTAAAAACACCATATATTTT. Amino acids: CASPRPFKNTIYF.

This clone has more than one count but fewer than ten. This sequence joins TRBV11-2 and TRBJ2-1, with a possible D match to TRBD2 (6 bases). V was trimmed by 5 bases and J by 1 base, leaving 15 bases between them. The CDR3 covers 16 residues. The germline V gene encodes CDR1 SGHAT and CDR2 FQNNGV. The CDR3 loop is CASSPLLGGSYNEQFF. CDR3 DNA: TGTGCCAGCAGCCCACTGTTGGGGGGATCCTACAATGAGCAGTTCTTC.

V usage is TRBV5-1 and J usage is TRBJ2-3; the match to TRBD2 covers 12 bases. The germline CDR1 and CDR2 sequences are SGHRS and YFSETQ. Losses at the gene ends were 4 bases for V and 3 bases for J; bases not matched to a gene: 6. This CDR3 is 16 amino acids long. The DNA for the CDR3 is TGCGCCAGCAGCCAACTAGCGGGGGGTTTGACAGATACGCAGTATTTT. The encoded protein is CASSQLAGGLTDTQYF.

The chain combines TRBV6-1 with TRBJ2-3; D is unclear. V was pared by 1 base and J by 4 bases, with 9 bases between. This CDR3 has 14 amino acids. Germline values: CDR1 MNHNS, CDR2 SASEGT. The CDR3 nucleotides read TGTGCCAGCAGTGAAGGTGATAGTTCAGATACGCAGTATTTT. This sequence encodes CASSEGDSSDTQYF.

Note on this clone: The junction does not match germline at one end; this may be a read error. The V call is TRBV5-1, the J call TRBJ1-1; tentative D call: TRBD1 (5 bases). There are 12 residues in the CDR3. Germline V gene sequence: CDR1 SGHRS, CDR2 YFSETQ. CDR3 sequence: CASRRTNSEAFF. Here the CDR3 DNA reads TGCGCCAGCAGACGGACAAACAGTGAAGCTTTCTTT.

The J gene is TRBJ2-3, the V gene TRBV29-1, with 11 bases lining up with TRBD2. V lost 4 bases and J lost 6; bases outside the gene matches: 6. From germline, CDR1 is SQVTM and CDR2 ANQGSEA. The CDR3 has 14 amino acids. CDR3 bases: TGCAGCGTTGTCTCTAGCGGGGGGTCGGATACGCAGTATTTT. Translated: CSVVSSGGSDTQYF.

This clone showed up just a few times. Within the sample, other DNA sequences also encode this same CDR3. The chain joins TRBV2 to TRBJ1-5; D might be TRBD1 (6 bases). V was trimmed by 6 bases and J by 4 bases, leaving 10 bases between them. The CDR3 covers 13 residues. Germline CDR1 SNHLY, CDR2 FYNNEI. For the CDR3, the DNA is TGTGCCAGCAGCGTACAGGGAAATCAGCCCCAGCATTTT. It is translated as CASSVQGNQPQHF.